The 30 T cell receptor beta chains presented below share a single source sample, sequenced in a study of blood T cell repertoires in COVID-19 (dated by TCRdb to about 2020). The receptor library was made with the immunoSEQ multiplex PCR assay. The clones in this table, taken by TCRdb from immuneACCESS, are in-frame only. Not every clone is retained; where verified, under half of the shortfall comes from an unresolved V gene, and the cause of the rest is unknown. A total of 40,000 to 50,000 clones appear in this sample, approximately 91% of them only once. Of the sample, under 25% falls within the top ten clones. Sequenced material: peripheral blood. These receptors came from a man aged 45 to 65 with active COVID-19.

V and J are TRBV3-1 (or the pseudogene TRBV3-2) and TRBJ2-5; 11 positions agree with TRBD2. The junction had 7 bases not matched to a gene; V was cut back by 6 bases and J by 4 bases. Germline V gives CDR1 LGHDT, CDR2 YNNKEL (reference sequence). The CDR3 loop spans 15 amino acids. CDR3 sequence (DNA): TGTGCCAGCAGACCCTTAGCGGGAGGGCGAGAGACCCAGTACTTC. Amino acid sequence: CASRPLAGGRETQYF.

This clone was found a few times. V is TRBV10-2 and J is TRBJ2-7, with D possibly being TRBD1 (6 bases). CDR1 WSHSY and CDR2 SAAADI come from the germline V gene. The CDR3 length is 14 residues. The V and J ends lost 3 bases and 4 bases respectively, with 13 bases between them. The CDR3 loop reads CASSEQGLGYEQYF. The CDR3 bases are TGCGCCAGCAGTGAACAGGGATTGGGGTACGAGCAGTACTTC.

The chain couples TRBV28 to TRBJ2-3, with D tentatively TRBD2 (6 bases). The CDR3 covers 15 residues. Trimming removed 5 bases at V and 5 bases at J, with 17 bases between. The germline V gene has CDR1 MDHEN and CDR2 SYDVKM. Here the CDR3 DNA reads TGTGCCAGCAGTCCTAGCGAACTGGATGTAGATACGCAGTATTTT. The encoded protein is CASSPSELDVDTQYF.

The chain is built from TRBV9 and TRBJ2-2, with 7 bases matching TRBD2. This CDR3 has 15 residues. Germline trimming cut 3 bases from V and 10 bases from J; bases unmatched to any gene: 12. The germline V gene has CDR1 SGDLS and CDR2 YYNGEE. The CDR3 region has the DNA TGTGCCAGCAGCGAGGGGTCTCTAGCGGTACAGGAGCTGTTTTTT. Amino acids: CASSEGSLAVQELFF. Supplemented by reference TRBV9 and TRBJ2-2, the full variable domain reads DSGVTQTPKHLITATGQRVTLRCSPRSGDLSVYWYQQSLDQGLQFLIQYYNGEERAKGNILERFSAQQFPDLHSELNLSSLELGDSALYFCASSEGSLAVQELFFGEGSRLTVL.

This rearrangement joins TRBV4-1 to TRBJ1-2, with D uncertain. Trimming removed 6 bases from V and 6 bases from J, with 17 bases in between. The CDR3 totals 14 residues. Germline-derived CDR1 and CDR2 are MGHRA and YSYEKL. The CDR3 sequence is CASSQKWGGNGYTF. The CDR3 coding sequence is TGCGCCAGCAGTCAGAAGTGGGGAGGAAATGGCTACACCTTC.

CDR3: CASNWGTGADTQYF. The CDR3 nucleotides are TGTGCCAGCAACTGGGGGACAGGGGCAGATACGCAGTATTTT. This rearrangement joins TRBV6-5 to TRBJ2-3; 10 nucleotides agree with TRBD1. This CDR3 has 14 residues. Germline V gene sequence: CDR1 MNHEY, CDR2 SVGAGI. V was clipped by 7 bases and J by 4 bases; unmatched bases: 5.

The V call is TRBV6-2 or TRBV6-3, the J call TRBJ2-7, with TRBD1 matching 10 bases. CDR3 length: 15 residues. The germline V gene has CDR1 MNHEY and CDR2 SVGEGT. After removal of 5 bases from V and 4 bases from J, the junction contained 8 bases not matched to a gene. The CDR3 nucleotides read TGTGCCAGCAGTGCTCCGGGACAGGGGCGTTACGAGCAGTACTTC. Amino acid sequence: CASSAPGQGRYEQYF.

The chain employs TRBV30 and TRBJ2-1; 7 nucleotides align to TRBD1. Germline V gene sequence: CDR1 GTSNPN, CDR2 SVGIG (reference sequence). The CDR3 totals 14 residues. V trimming: 0 bases; J trimming: 3 bases; junction bases outside the gene matches: 2. CDR3 DNA: TGTGCCTGGAGTGTTAGGACAGGCTACAATGAGCAGTTCTTC. Translating it yields CAWSVRTGYNEQFF.

In DNA form, the CDR3 reads TGCGCCAGCAGCCAAGGGTCTAACAGTAACTATGGCTACACCTTC. Translated, it gives CASSQGSNSNYGYTF. The V call is TRBV4-3, the J call TRBJ1-2; D unclear. Germline CDR1 LGHNA, CDR2 YSLEER. The CDR3 runs to 15 residues. V was clipped by 1 base and J by 1 base, with 10 bases between them.

This clone was detected once. The chain carries TRBV27 and TRBJ2-2; TRBD1 aligns across 8 bases. Germline lookup yields CDR1 MNHEY and CDR2 SMNVEV (reference sequence). V gave up 3 bases and J gave up 3 bases; unmatched junction bases: 3. The CDR3 extends over 15 amino acids. CDR3 protein: CASSFNRGDTGELFF. The CDR3 DNA is TGTGCCAGCAGTTTCAACAGGGGGGACACCGGGGAGCTGTTTTTT.

This clone was seen more than once but under ten times. For the CDR3, the DNA is TGTGCCAGCAGCTTAGTTGGAGCGGGGGCTTACGAGCAGTACTTC. Its translation: CASSLVGAGAYEQYF. V usage is TRBV7-2 and J usage is TRBJ2-7; TRBD2 agrees at 8 bases. The CDR3 runs to 15 residues. The V and J ends lost 1 base and 4 bases, in that order; junction bases with no gene match: 6. Germline V gene sequence: CDR1 SGHTA, CDR2 FQGNSA.

This chain uses TRBV6-5 with TRBJ2-7, with D uncertain. V lost 8 bases to trimming and J lost 7 bases, with 15 bases between them. The germline V gene has CDR1 MNHEY and CDR2 SVGAGI. CDR3 size: 12 residues. CDR3 sequence reads: CASAPVIGEQYF. The CDR3 DNA reads TGTGCCAGCGCCCCTGTCATCGGGGAGCAGTACTTC.

The V gene is TRBV20-1, the J gene TRBJ2-2; 8 nucleotides align to TRBD2. In germline, CDR1 is DFQATT, CDR2 SNEGSKA (reference sequence). There are 13 residues in the CDR3. V lost 6 bases, J lost 4 bases, and 4 bases stayed unmatched. The CDR3 bases are TGCAGTGCAAGTGGGACTAGCACCGGGGAGCTGTTTTTT. It yields the protein CSASGTSTGELFF.

The chain joins TRBV25-1 to TRBJ2-5; 11 nucleotides match TRBD2. CDR1 and CDR2 (germline): MGHDK, SYGVNS. V shed 4 bases and J 3 bases; nucleotides not matched to a gene: 7. This CDR3 has 16 amino acids. CDR3 coding DNA: TGTGCCAGCAGTGCAATGGGACTAGCGGTAAAAGAGACCCAGTACTTC. As protein: CASSAMGLAVKETQYF. Variable domain in full (rest from reference TRBV25-1 and TRBJ2-5): EADIYQTPRYLVIGTGKKITLECSQTMGHDKMYWYQQDPGMELHLIHYSYGVNSTEKGDLSSESTVSRIRTEHFPLTLESARPSHTSQYLCASSAMGLAVKETQYFGPGTRLLVL.

The chain employs TRBV7-6 and TRBJ2-2; 9 positions agree with TRBD2. From germline, CDR1 is SGHVS and CDR2 FNYEAQ. V lost 5 bases, J lost 0 bases, and 13 bases stayed unmatched. The CDR3 spans 19 residues. CDR3 sequence (DNA): TGTGCCAGCAGCCCCCTCCAGGGAGCGGGAGGTCCGAACACCGGGGAGCTGTTTTTT. Translation gives CASSPLQGAGGPNTGELFF.

The V gene is TRBV27, the J gene TRBJ2-1; the match to TRBD2 covers 14 bases. The junction had 6 bases not matched to a gene; V was cut back by 6 bases and J by 8 bases. The germline V gene encodes CDR1 MNHEY and CDR2 SMNVEV (reference sequence). The CDR3 contains 15 residues. The CDR3 DNA reads as TGTGCCAGCAGCCGACTAGCGGGAGGGCCGTATGAGCAGTTCTTC. Translating it yields CASSRLAGGPYEQFF.

This chain uses TRBV6-2 or TRBV6-3 with TRBJ2-7; tentative D call: TRBD1 (6 bases). This CDR3 spans 13 amino acids. Germline CDR1 MNHEY, CDR2 SVGEGT. The germline V and J ends were trimmed by 6 bases and 3 bases, with 12 bases remaining between them. The CDR3 nucleotides read TGTGCCAGCAGCCAAACAGGGATCTACGAGCAGTACTTC. Its protein product is CASSQTGIYEQYF.

This clone was counted between two and nine times. V usage is TRBV28 and J usage is TRBJ2-1, with D unclear. V was pared by 4 bases and J by 10 bases, with 11 bases between. The CDR3 is 12 amino acids. Germline loops: CDR1 MDHEN, CDR2 SYDVKM. The CDR3 DNA sequence: TGTGCCAGCAGTTCCGCGCCCCGGGAGCAGTTCTTC. Amino acid sequence: CASSSAPREQFF.

The chain couples TRBV7-9 to TRBJ2-1; 7 nucleotides line up with TRBD1. Germline values: CDR1 SEHNR, CDR2 FQNEAQ (reference sequence). The V gene end was trimmed by 5 bases and the J gene end by 3 bases; junction bases not matched to a gene: 4. This CDR3 spans 14 amino acids. The CDR3 DNA follows: TGTGCCAGCAGCCGAGGGGACAGCTACAATGAGCAGTTCTTC. Translation gives CASSRGDSYNEQFF.

The count of this clone is one. J is TRBJ2-1 and V is TRBV6-2 or TRBV6-3, with D uncertain. The CDR3 consists of 13 residues. The V and J ends lost 5 bases and 0 bases respectively, with 5 bases between them. Germline CDR1 is MNHEY and CDR2 is SVGEGT. In DNA form, the CDR3 reads TGTGCCAGCAGTCTTAGCTCCTACAATGAGCAGTTCTTC. Its translation is CASSLSSYNEQFF.

The chain employs TRBV28 and TRBJ1-2; TRBD1 matches 10 bases. Germline V gives CDR1 MDHEN, CDR2 SYDVKM. This CDR3 contains 15 residues. V shed 5 bases, J shed 3 bases, and the junction held 6 bases outside the gene matches. CDR3 region: CASSTSTGGDYGYTF. In DNA form, the CDR3 reads TGTGCCAGCAGTACCTCGACAGGGGGCGACTATGGCTACACCTTC.

V and J are TRBV12-3 or TRBV12-4 and TRBJ2-7, with D hard to call. This CDR3 spans 11 amino acids. The V end lost 0 bases, the J end lost 7 bases, and 4 bases lay between the germline ends. The CDR3, as DNA: TGTGCCAGCAGTTTAGCGCGTGAGCAGTACTTC. This sequence encodes CASSLAREQYF.

The chain links TRBV10-2 to TRBJ2-7; 7 nucleotides agree with TRBD2. With V trimmed by 3 bases and J by 1 base, 3 bases remained unmatched. The CDR3 runs to 14 residues. The germline V gene has CDR1 WSHSY and CDR2 SAAADI. CDR3 amino acids: CASSELARSYEQYF. DNA of the CDR3: TGCGCCAGCAGTGAACTAGCGAGGTCCTACGAGCAGTACTTC.

V gene TRBV2 combines with J gene TRBJ2-7, with 7 bases matching TRBD1. The CDR3 consists of 14 residues. CDR1 SNHLY and CDR2 FYNNEI come from the germline V gene. Unmatched junction bases numbered 7, after V lost 6 bases and J lost 2 bases. The DNA of the CDR3 is TGTGCCAGCAGCCAGGGGGAAAACCCCTACGAGCAGTACTTC. Its translation: CASSQGENPYEQYF. Looking up the rest from reference TRBV2 and TRBJ2-7 gives the full variable domain: EPEVTQTPSHQVTQMGQEVILRCVPISNHLYFYWYRQILGQKVEFLVSFYNNEISEKSEIFDDQFSVERPDGSNFTLKIRSTKLEDSAMYFCASSQGENPYEQYFGPGTRLTVT.

This chain uses TRBV29-1 with TRBJ1-1; no reliable D call. V was trimmed by 0 bases and J by 0 bases, leaving 5 bases between them. The V gene's germline CDR1 is SQVTM and CDR2 ANQGSEA. The CDR3 runs to 13 residues. The CDR3 reads CSVEDRMNTEAFF. In DNA form, the CDR3 reads TGCAGCGTTGAAGACAGAATGAACACTGAAGCTTTCTTT.

CDR3 region: CASSLGRGRIGELFF. The CDR3 nucleotides are TGTGCCAGCAGCTTAGGCAGGGGGCGTATCGGGGAGCTGTTTTTT. The chain employs TRBV7-7 and TRBJ2-2; 8 bases match TRBD1. With V trimmed by 1 base and J by 7 bases, 5 bases remained unmatched. The CDR3 contains 15 residues. The germline CDR1 and CDR2 sequences are SSHAT and FNYEAQ (reference sequence).

V gene TRBV6-1 combines with J gene TRBJ1-1; the D gene is possibly TRBD1 (5 bases). The CDR3 consists of 14 residues. Germline CDR1 MNHNS, CDR2 SASEGT. The V gene lost 1 base and the J gene lost 1 base, with 7 bases spanning the gap. CDR3 coding DNA: TGTGCCAGCAGTGAAGGGCAGGGGAACACTGAAGCTTTCTTT. Translation: CASSEGQGNTEAFF.

This clone was observed once. The V gene is TRBV12-5, the J gene TRBJ2-7, with D possibly being TRBD1 (6 bases). The CDR3 length is 14 residues. CDR1 LGHNT and CDR2 FRNRAP come from the germline V gene. V lost 7 bases, J lost 5 bases, and 18 bases lay in between. The DNA of the CDR3 is TGTGCTAGTGCCTTGTGGGACATCCTAGACGAGCAGTACTTC. Translated, it gives CASALWDILDEQYF. The variable domain in full, completed from reference TRBV12-5 and TRBJ2-7, reads DARVTQTPRHKVTEMGQEVTMRCQPILGHNTVFWYRQTMMQGLELLAYFRNRAPLDDSGMPKDRFSAEMPDATLATLKIQPSEPRDSAVYFCASALWDILDEQYFGPGTRLTVT.

The chain combines TRBV13 with TRBJ2-7; 8 bases are a match to TRBD2. This CDR3 comprises 15 residues. Germline-derived CDR1 and CDR2 are PRHDT and FYEKMQ (reference sequence). J was trimmed by 6 bases and V by 4 bases; bases with no gene match: 11. In DNA, the CDR3 is TGTGCCAGCAGCTCCTCTCTGCGGGAGGCCGGCGAGCAGTACTTC. Translated: CASSSSLREAGEQYF.

DNA for the CDR3: TGTGCCAGCAGCTTTAACATTTTGGATACGCAGTATTTT. Translated, it gives CASSFNILDTQYF. V is TRBV7-8 and J is TRBJ2-3; D gene ambiguous. The V end was cut by 3 bases, the J end by 6 bases, with 10 bases between. Germline assignment: CDR1 SGHVS and CDR2 FQNEAQ. The CDR3 is 13 residues long.